Detailed here is one T cell receptor beta chain. Which antigen it targets is not known. No much larger clone exists at a distance of one base, and base qualities are not known. Using the deep immunoSEQ assay, multiplex PCR amplified TCR CDR3 regions from genomic DNA. Genomic DNA extracted from each cell subset was distributed evenly over all wells of several immunoSEQ 96-well plates, and each plate served as one replicate. For sorted subsets, about 220 ng of genomic DNA, equivalent to 25,000 to 30,000 T cell genomes, went into each replicate PCR. The purified libraries were quantified using a Qubit 3.0 fluorometer, sized with a Bioanalyzer 2100, and then quantified again using the KAPA Library Quantification kit. Each immunoSEQ 96-well plate was sequenced on its own single-read 150-cycle Illumina NextSeq 550 flow cell. The paper's data handling went like this. Because the immunoSEQ output held only junctional sequences and lacked quality scores, the filtering could not match the filtering applied to full-length reads. Sequences were annotated with PyIR, a Python wrapper for IgBLAST v1.9, using IMGT germline references to assign V/J genes and CDR3. Reads were filtered out if the reads had weak V/J assignments (E-value above 1e-6), no CDR3, stop codons, out-of-frame junctions, or ambiguous translated residues. V3J clonotypes were defined as sequences sharing the same inferred V gene, J gene, and CDR3 amino acid sequence. To compute the percentage overlap between repertoires, the number of shared unique clonotypes was divided by the size of the smaller repertoire. RTK rarefaction, the Chao1 estimator, and Recon v2.1 estimates of unobserved clonotypes were used to assess repertoire richness. For all TCRbeta clonotypes obtained by the gDNA method from a few donors, generation probabilities were computed with OLGA. TCRdb obtained this table from immuneACCESS and retained in-frame rearrangements with V and J assigned. These tables miss some clones; where compared with another copy, unresolved V genes account for less than half of the shortfall, and the remainder is unexplained. The DNA was the basis for D and trimming; V, J and clone size are from that table. A total of about 2 million clones appear in this sample, over 85% of them only once. The top ten clonotypes cover around 1.1% of the sample.

CD8 naive samples were CD45RO-negative cells positively selected for CCR7, giving a CD45RA+CCR7+ population that excluded TemRA cells. Donors were healthy HIV-negative adults with no recently reported acute infections or vaccinations. Only Caucasian adults living in Nashville, Tennessee, USA were represented among the donors. Blood was obtained by leukapheresis, after which PBMCs were separated by Ficoll-Histopaque density gradient centrifugation and cryopreserved in liquid nitrogen vapor phase. Analytical flow cytometry was used to check the purity and quantity of every magnetically sorted T cell population. Each sorted fraction had its genomic DNA isolated and then quantified by UV absorbance on a Nanodrop 2000c. These data come from a study of shared clonotypes between healthy human individuals (dated by TCRdb to about 2020). Looking at the study overall: The cohort comprised a couple of women and a few men aged 18 to 49 years. For each donor, CD4 naive and CD4 memory were each given three plates, CD8 naive was given two plates, and CD8 memory was given one plate. Libraries were prepared and TCR repertoires were sequenced by different laboratories using diverse techniques, in order to increase sequencing depth and limit assay-specific biases. Between about 0.9 and 10 billion PBMCs per donor were obtained by leukapheresis. To estimate repertoire size and how much clonotype sharing occurs between individuals, the study deeply sequenced the blood TCR repertoires of several healthy adults. Broader findings and caveats from the paper: Incomplete sequencing was indicated by rarefaction of sorted-subset datasets, despite the large sequencing depth. Pairwise subsampling led to the expectation that sequencing depth would affect the degree of clonotype sharing among donors. The genetic and exposure-history diversity represented was limited by the small number of donors. Sampling was limited to blood, and TCR repertoires in tissue likely differ from TCR repertoires in blood. Across a handful of donors, around 5% of naive CD4, approximately 4% of naive CD8, about 2.3% of memory CD4, and 0.4% to 0.45% of memory CD8 clonotypes were shared. Clonotypes shared by all four sorted-subset donors showed higher generation probabilities than non-shared clonotypes. Naive subsets generally had larger estimated clonotype richness than memory subsets.

The TCR sequence derives from a man aged 18-30 years in good health. Sequenced: naive CD8+ T cells sorted from blood. In light of the paper, this sample's cell subset or site label describes: CD45RA+CCR7+.

The CDR3 region: CASSHPGTATDTQYF. Read as DNA, the sequence is TGTGCCAGCAGCCACCCAGGGACAGCCACAGATACGCAGTATTTT. The sequence links TRBV9 to TRBJ2-3; 7 bases in the junction line up with TRBD1. The CDR3 goes from the cysteine to the phenylalanine over 15 residues. Only the CDR3 portion is preserved as DNA: 45 bases, with reading frame beginning at the first base. For CDR1 and CDR2, the germline V gene lists SGDLS and YYNGEE. Here V drops 4 bases and J drops 2 bases, and the junction holds 7 bases not matched to any gene.